Included here is one T cell receptor (beta chain) sequence, with context. The length of the CDR3 is 15 residues. J gave up 6 bases and V 3 bases, and 9 bases lay outside the gene matches. Germline V gene lookup returns CDR1 SGDLS and CDR2 YYNGEE. This sample is drawn from a study of blood T cell repertoires in COVID-19. TCRdb keeps only in-frame clones here, not all; method: immunoSEQ multiplex PCR. The sample consists of about 180,000 clones, 80% to 90% of them appearing once. The sample consisted of peripheral blood. The chain employs TRBV9 and TRBJ2-1, with 7 bases lining up with TRBD2. This receptor was identified in a man between 60 and 70 years old with acute or convalescent COVID-19. The CDR3 DNA sequence: TGTGCCAGCAGCGCCCGGGGGGAGACGGCCAATGAGCAGTTCTTC. Encoded protein: CASSARGETANEQFF.